This is a list of T cell receptor beta chains from one sample in a study of T cell repertoires in aging, cancer and after chemotherapy. MiXCR was run by TCRdb on the multiplex PCR reads, yielding one entry per CDR3 protein. The sample has more than 9,500 distinct CDR3 sequences, about 31% seen once. Material: blood. These receptors were collected from a human donor in good health. The donor label of this sample is uncertain. The CDR3 runs from the conserved cysteine through the conserved F or W. D genes are given only for firm matches. The listing skips clone size in some rows; elsewhere it reads once, few, many or a size class.

CDR3aa: CASSPRDGSQETQYF
CDR3nt: TGTGCCAGCAGTCCCCGGGACGGGAGTCAAGAGACCCAGTACTTC
d_gene: NA
v_gene: TRBV27
j_gene: TRBJ2-5
abundance: few

CDR3aa: CASSPPGQFIGTSPLFF
CDR3nt: TGTGCCAGCTCACCACCGGGACAGTTTATAGGGACTAGCCCGTTGTTCTTC
d_gene: TRBD2
v_gene: TRBV18
j_gene: TRBJ2-1
abundance: few

CDR3aa: CASSLVMGRQETQYF
CDR3nt: TGTGCCAGCAGCTTAGTCATGGGACGGCAAGAGACCCAGTACTTC
d_gene: NA
v_gene: TRBV7-9
j_gene: TRBJ2-5
abundance: NA

CDR3aa: CASSEGLPPEKLFF
CDR3nt: TGTGCCAGCAGTGAAGGTTTACCTCCCGAAAAACTGTTTTTT
d_gene: NA
v_gene: TRBV6-1
j_gene: TRBJ1-4
abundance: NA

CDR3aa: CASSYESRGYEQFF
CDR3nt: TGTGCCAGCAGTTACGAGTCGAGGGGGTATGAGCAGTTCTTC
d_gene: NA
v_gene: TRBV6-5
j_gene: TRBJ2-1
abundance: NA

CDR3aa: CSAPTGGYSPLHF
CDR3nt: TGCAGTGCTCCGACAGGGGGCTATTCACCCCTCCACTTT
d_gene: TRBD1
v_gene: TRBV20-1
j_gene: TRBJ1-6
abundance: NA

CDR3aa: CSVTGDGSYEQYF
CDR3nt: TGCAGCGTGACAGGGGACGGCTCCTACGAGCAGTACTTC
d_gene: TRBD1
v_gene: TRBV29-1
j_gene: TRBJ2-7
abundance: medium-sized

CDR3aa: CASSFDSPPHTDTQYF
CDR3nt: TGTGCCAGCAGTTTCGACTCCCCCCCCCACACAGATACGCAGTATTTT
d_gene: NA
v_gene: TRBV27
j_gene: TRBJ2-3
abundance: few

CDR3aa: CATSRDRGGAGGNLNSPLHF
CDR3nt: TGTGCCACCAGCAGAGATCGGGGAGGGGCAGGGGGCAATCTCAATTCACCCCTCCACTTT
d_gene: TRBD1
v_gene: TRBV15
j_gene: TRBJ1-6
abundance: NA

CDR3aa: CASSPPAGGRGTQYF
CDR3nt: TGTGCCAGCAGTCCCCCGGCAGGGGGGCGAGGGACGCAGTATTTT
d_gene: NA
v_gene: TRBV6-5
j_gene: TRBJ2-3
abundance: few

CDR3aa: CSVEGVAGNYEQYF
CDR3nt: TGCAGCGTTGAAGGGGTAGCGGGGAATTACGAGCAGTACTTC
d_gene: TRBD2
v_gene: TRBV29-1
j_gene: TRBJ2-7
abundance: NA

CDR3aa: CASSSDYTYQETQYF
CDR3nt: TGTGCCAGCAGCTCTGACTATACGTACCAAGAGACCCAGTACTTC
d_gene: NA
v_gene: TRBV5-4
j_gene: TRBJ2-5
abundance: NA

CDR3aa: CASSPGIRAVETQYF
CDR3nt: TGCGCCAGCAGCCCTGGCATACGGGCGGTGGAGACCCAGTACTTC
d_gene: NA
v_gene: TRBV5-1
j_gene: TRBJ2-5
abundance: NA

CDR3aa: CASSLWTGRRNTIYF
CDR3nt: TGTGCCAGCAGCTTGTGGACAGGTCGCAGAAACACCATATATTTT
d_gene: TRBD1
v_gene: TRBV5-5
j_gene: TRBJ1-3
abundance: NA

CDR3aa: CASTPARAATEAFF
CDR3nt: TGTGCCAGCACCCCGGCCAGGGCGGCGACTGAAGCTTTCTTT
d_gene: NA
v_gene: TRBV6-6
j_gene: TRBJ1-1
abundance: NA

CDR3aa: CASSRGEGVGFTDTQYF
CDR3nt: TGTGCCAGTAGTAGGGGGGAGGGGGTTGGGTTCACAGATACGCAGTATTTT
d_gene: NA
v_gene: TRBV19
j_gene: TRBJ2-3
abundance: NA

CDR3aa: CASSEPGGYGYTF
CDR3nt: TGTGCCAGCAGTGAACCAGGGGGCTATGGCTACACCTTC
d_gene: TRBD1
v_gene: TRBV6-1
j_gene: TRBJ1-2
abundance: NA

CDR3aa: CASSYDRGKNTEAFF
CDR3nt: TGTGCCAGCAGTTATGACAGGGGAAAGAACACTGAAGCTTTCTTT
d_gene: TRBD1
v_gene: TRBV6-5
j_gene: TRBJ1-1
abundance: medium-sized

CDR3aa: CASSLGPGTRSGANVLTF
CDR3nt: TGTGCCAGCAGCTTAGGTCCAGGGACCAGATCTGGGGCCAACGTCCTGACTTTC
d_gene: NA
v_gene: TRBV7-6
j_gene: TRBJ2-6
abundance: few

CDR3aa: CASSYGGGSYEQYF
CDR3nt: TGTGCCAGCAGTTACGGCGGGGGCTCCTACGAGCAGTACTTC
d_gene: TRBD2
v_gene: TRBV6-2/TRBV6-3
j_gene: TRBJ2-7
abundance: few

CDR3aa: CATSPGEGEKTQYF
CDR3nt: TGTGCCACCTCACCGGGGGAGGGGGAGAAGACCCAGTACTTC
d_gene: NA
v_gene: TRBV6-6
j_gene: TRBJ2-5
abundance: NA

CDR3aa: CASSLQGANTEAFF
CDR3nt: TGTGCCAGCAGTTTACAAGGGGCGAACACTGAAGCTTTCTTT
d_gene: NA
v_gene: TRBV27
j_gene: TRBJ1-1
abundance: NA

CDR3aa: CASSLALTEAFF
CDR3nt: TGTGCCAGCAGCTTAGCGCTCACTGAAGCTTTCTTT
d_gene: NA
v_gene: TRBV7-9
j_gene: TRBJ1-1
abundance: NA

CDR3aa: CAISQGARETQYF
CDR3nt: TGTGCCATCAGCCAGGGGGCACGGGAGACCCAGTACTTC
d_gene: TRBD1
v_gene: TRBV10-3
j_gene: TRBJ2-5
abundance: medium-sized

CDR3aa: CSVVQGTGYGYTF
CDR3nt: TGCAGCGTTGTACAGGGGACGGGCTATGGCTACACCTTC
d_gene: TRBD1
v_gene: TRBV29-1
j_gene: TRBJ1-2
abundance: medium-sized

CDR3aa: CASSWGSNSPLHF
CDR3nt: TGTGCCAGCAGCTGGGGGTCTAATTCACCCCTCCACTTT
d_gene: NA
v_gene: TRBV5-8
j_gene: TRBJ1-6
abundance: NA

CDR3aa: CSAPTYSGTVQYNEQFF
CDR3nt: TGCAGTGCTCCAACTTACTCCGGGACAGTGCAATACAATGAGCAGTTCTTC
d_gene: TRBD1
v_gene: TRBV20-1
j_gene: TRBJ2-1
abundance: once

CDR3aa: CASKRGQGTNTEAFF
CDR3nt: TGTGCCAGTAAACGGGGACAGGGGACGAACACTGAAGCTTTCTTT
d_gene: TRBD1
v_gene: TRBV19
j_gene: TRBJ1-1
abundance: NA

CDR3aa: CASSRRTGSSYEQYF
CDR3nt: TGTGCCAGCAGTCGCCGGACCGGCAGCTCCTACGAGCAGTACTTC
d_gene: NA
v_gene: TRBV6-6
j_gene: TRBJ2-7
abundance: NA

CDR3aa: CASSAAGTGGMETQYF
CDR3nt: TGTGCCAGTAGCGCCGCCGGGACAGGGGGCATGGAGACCCAGTACTTC
d_gene: TRBD1
v_gene: TRBV19
j_gene: TRBJ2-5
abundance: medium-sized

CDR3aa: CSVVGAQETQYF
CDR3nt: TGCAGCGTTGTGGGTGCCCAAGAGACCCAGTACTTC
d_gene: NA
v_gene: TRBV29-1
j_gene: TRBJ2-5
abundance: medium-sized

CDR3aa: CSASILGGGSNQPQHF
CDR3nt: TGCAGTGCCTCTATCCTGGGCGGCGGCAGCAATCAGCCCCAGCATTTT
d_gene: NA
v_gene: TRBV20-1
j_gene: TRBJ1-5
abundance: NA

CDR3aa: CAWSVPRDSYNEQFF
CDR3nt: TGTGCCTGGAGTGTACCCAGGGACTCCTACAATGAGCAGTTCTTC
d_gene: NA
v_gene: TRBV30
j_gene: TRBJ2-1
abundance: NA

CDR3aa: CASSLTRWTGPNQPQHF
CDR3nt: TGTGCCAGCAGCCTTACCCGATGGACAGGGCCAAATCAGCCCCAGCATTTT
d_gene: TRBD1
v_gene: TRBV27
j_gene: TRBJ1-5
abundance: NA

CDR3aa: CSVTEGTDTQYF
CDR3nt: TGCAGCGTAACGGAGGGCACAGATACGCAGTATTTT
d_gene: NA
v_gene: TRBV29-1
j_gene: TRBJ2-3
abundance: once

CDR3aa: CSVPTSGRFTLQETQYF
CDR3nt: TGCAGCGTCCCGACTAGCGGTCGTTTTACCTTGCAAGAGACCCAGTACTTC
d_gene: TRBD2
v_gene: TRBV29-1
j_gene: TRBJ2-5
abundance: NA